This passage covers 11 T cell receptor beta chains from one sample sequenced in a study of blood T cells in healthy people across ages. The second PCR ran about 6 to 11 cycles with a sample-barcoded 5' primer and J-beta primers. A single record per CDR3 protein comes from TCRdb applying MiXCR to the 5' RACE reads. The repertoire holds under 1 million distinct CDR3 sequences, with more than 40% as singletons. Sequencing was carried out using blood. The receptors were sampled from a man in his 60s in good health.

This clonotype was observed a single time. The chain uses TRBV6-1 and TRBJ1-1, with TRBD1 as a possible D gene (5 bases). The CDR3 sequence is 13 residues long. Per germline, CDR1 MNHNS and CDR2 SASEGT. The V and J ends lost 4 bases and 4 bases respectively, with 10 bases between them. This CDR3 is CASSGTGFTEAFF. CDR3 nucleotide sequence: TGTGCCAGCAGTGGCACAGGATTCACTGAAGCTTTCTTT.

The rearrangement joins TRBV12-3 or TRBV12-4 to TRBJ2-1; 8 bases line up with TRBD1. The CDR3 sequence is 15 residues long. Trimming took 8 bases from V and 1 from J; bases not matched to a gene: 7. In DNA form, the CDR3 reads TGTGCCAGCGGCCGAACAGGGGGATCCTACAATGAGCAGTTCTTC. It codes for CASGRTGGSYNEQFF.

This chain connects TRBV4-2 to TRBJ2-5; no definite D call. The DNA end is a closer match to TRBJ2-7, so the J assignment may be wrong. Germline V gene sequence: CDR1 LGHNA, CDR2 YNFKEQ. There are 16 residues in the CDR3. CDR3 sequence: CASSQEDQGAKNEQYF. DNA of the CDR3: TGTGCCAGCAGCCAAGAAGATCAAGGAGCCAAAAACGAGCAGTACTTC.

This clonotype was counted a few times. The chain uses TRBV6-5 and TRBJ2-1; 12 positions match TRBD1. Germline CDR1 reads MNHEY; CDR2 reads SVGAGI. This CDR3 region has 15 residues. V was clipped by 6 bases and J by 7 bases; unmatched bases: 7. The DNA for the CDR3 is TGTGCCAGCAGGGGAATGGGACAGGGGGCAAATGAGCAGTTCTTC. This translates into CASRGMGQGANEQFF.

The chain links TRBV7-9 to TRBJ2-1, with 8 positions matching TRBD2. J gave up 4 bases and V 5 bases, and 13 bases lay outside the gene matches. Germline V CDR1 and CDR2: SEHNR, FQNEAQ (reference sequence). The CDR3 spans 17 residues. The DNA for the CDR3 is TGTGCCAGCAGCCAATCGGGGGGGCTGGATATGTACAATGAGCAGTTCTTC. Protein product: CASSQSGGLDMYNEQFF.

V gene TRBV29-1 combines with J gene TRBJ2-5, with 11 bases fitting TRBD2. The junction had 6 bases not matched to a gene; V was cut back by 4 bases and J by 11 bases. The CDR3 is made up of 12 amino acids. Germline V gene lookup returns CDR1 SQVTM and CDR2 ANQGSEA. DNA for the CDR3: TGCAGCGTTGCTAGCGGGGGGCCGGGGCAGTACTTC. This encodes CSVASGGPGQYF.

The sample holds a few counts of this clonotype. V and J are TRBV12-3 or TRBV12-4 and TRBJ2-7; 10 bases fit TRBD1. This CDR3 has 15 amino acids. V lost 6 bases to trimming and J lost 6 bases; unmatched junction nucleotides: 11. The CDR3 is CASRKTGTGASEQYF. CDR3 DNA sequence: TGTGCCAGCAGAAAAACCGGGACAGGGGCGTCCGAGCAGTACTTC.

The gene calls are TRBV7-2 and TRBJ2-5; 9 nucleotides match TRBD2. The CDR3 is 15 amino acids. V lost 5 bases, J lost 5 bases, and 9 bases stayed unmatched. Germline V gene sequence: CDR1 SGHTA, CDR2 FQGNSA. CDR3 loop: CASSPIAGGWETQYF. CDR3 in DNA: TGTGCCAGCAGCCCCATTGCGGGGGGGTGGGAGACCCAGTACTTC.

This clonotype was counted between two and nine times. The rearrangement uses TRBV28 and TRBJ1-4; possible D gene TRBD1, 5 bases. This CDR3 contains 12 residues. Germline CDR1 and CDR2: MDHEN and SYDVKM. Trimming pared 8 bases from V and 5 bases from J, leaving 9 bases between. The CDR3 here is CASGQGNEKLFF. The DNA for the CDR3 is TGTGCCAGCGGGCAGGGAAATGAAAAACTGTTTTTT.

The rearrangement joins TRBV6-6 to TRBJ1-2, with D possibly being TRBD1 (5 bases). The germline V gene encodes CDR1 MNHNY and CDR2 SVGAGI (reference sequence). V gave up 2 bases and J gave up 5 bases, with 9 bases separating them. There are 13 residues in the CDR3. CDR3 in amino acids: CASSYGGEYGYTF. As DNA, the CDR3 is TGTGCCAGCAGTTACGGAGGGGAATATGGCTACACCTTC.

This clonotype showed up many times. This chain links TRBV29-1 with TRBJ2-1, with TRBD1 matching over 11 bases. Per germline, CDR1 SQVTM and CDR2 ANQGSEA. The CDR3 contains 20 residues. J gave up 0 bases and V 3 bases, and 16 bases lay outside the gene matches. CDR3: CSVEGYGTGGVQSSYNEQFF. The CDR3, as DNA: TGCAGCGTTGAGGGTTACGGGACAGGGGGGGTTCAAAGCTCCTACAATGAGCAGTTCTTC.